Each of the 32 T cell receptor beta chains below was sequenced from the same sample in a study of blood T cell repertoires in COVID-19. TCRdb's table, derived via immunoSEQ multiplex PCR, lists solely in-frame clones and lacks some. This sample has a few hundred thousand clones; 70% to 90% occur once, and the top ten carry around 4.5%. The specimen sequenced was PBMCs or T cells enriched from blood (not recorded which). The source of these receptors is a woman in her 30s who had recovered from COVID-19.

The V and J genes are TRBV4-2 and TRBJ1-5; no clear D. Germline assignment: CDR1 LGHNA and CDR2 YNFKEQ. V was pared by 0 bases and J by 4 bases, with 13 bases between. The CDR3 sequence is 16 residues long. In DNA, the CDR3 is TGTGCCAGCAGCCAAGAAGCCCTACTCTCAAATCAGCCCCAGCATTTT. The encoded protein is CASSQEALLSNQPQHF.

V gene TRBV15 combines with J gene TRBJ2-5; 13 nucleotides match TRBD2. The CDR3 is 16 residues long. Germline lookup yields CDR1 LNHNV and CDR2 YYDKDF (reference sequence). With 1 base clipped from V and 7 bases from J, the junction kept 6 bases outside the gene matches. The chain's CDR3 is CATSRGTSGSWATQYF. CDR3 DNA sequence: TGTGCCACCAGCAGAGGGACTAGCGGGAGCTGGGCGACCCAGTACTTC.

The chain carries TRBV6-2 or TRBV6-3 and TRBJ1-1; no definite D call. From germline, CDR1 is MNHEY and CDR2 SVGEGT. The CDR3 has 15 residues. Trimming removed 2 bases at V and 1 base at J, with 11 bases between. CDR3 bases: TGTGCCAGCAGTTACGGGCCAGCCCAGAACACTGAAGCTTTCTTT. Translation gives CASSYGPAQNTEAFF.

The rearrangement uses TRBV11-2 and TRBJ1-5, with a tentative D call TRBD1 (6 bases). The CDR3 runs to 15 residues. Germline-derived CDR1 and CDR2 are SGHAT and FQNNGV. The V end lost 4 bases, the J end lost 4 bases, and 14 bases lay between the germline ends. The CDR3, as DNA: TGTGCCAGCAGCTGGGGAGGGGGGGGAAATCAGCCCCAGCATTTT. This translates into CASSWGGGGNQPQHF.

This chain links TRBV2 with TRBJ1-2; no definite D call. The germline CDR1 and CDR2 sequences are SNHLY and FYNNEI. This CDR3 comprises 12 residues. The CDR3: CGGEGTNYGYTF. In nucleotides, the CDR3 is TGTGGCGGGGAGGGTACTAACTATGGCTACACCTTC.

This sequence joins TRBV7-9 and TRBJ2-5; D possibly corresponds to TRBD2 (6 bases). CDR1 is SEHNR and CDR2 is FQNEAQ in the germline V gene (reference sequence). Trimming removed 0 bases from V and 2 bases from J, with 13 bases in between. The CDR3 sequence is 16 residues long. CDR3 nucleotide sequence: TGTGCCAGCAGCTTAGCCACCGGCAGCGGGCAAGAGACCCAGTACTTC. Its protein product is CASSLATGSGQETQYF.

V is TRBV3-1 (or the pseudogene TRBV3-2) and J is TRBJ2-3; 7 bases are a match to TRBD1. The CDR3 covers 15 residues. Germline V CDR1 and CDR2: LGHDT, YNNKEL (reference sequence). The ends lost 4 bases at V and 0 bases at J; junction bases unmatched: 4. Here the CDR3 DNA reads TGTGCCAGCAGCCCCGACAGGGTCAGCACAGATACGCAGTATTTT. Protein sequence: CASSPDRVSTDTQYF.

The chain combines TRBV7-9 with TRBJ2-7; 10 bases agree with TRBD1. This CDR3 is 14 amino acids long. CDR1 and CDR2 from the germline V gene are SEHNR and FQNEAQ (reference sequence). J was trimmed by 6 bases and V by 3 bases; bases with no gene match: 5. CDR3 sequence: CASSFRDRGGEQYF. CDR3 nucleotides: TGTGCCAGCAGCTTCCGGGACAGGGGTGGCGAGCAGTACTTC. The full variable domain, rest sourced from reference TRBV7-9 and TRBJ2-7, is DTGVSQNPRHKITKRGQNVTFRCDPISEHNRLYWYRQTLGQGPEFLTYFQNEAQLEKSRLLSDRFSAERPKGSFSTLEIQRTEQGDSAMYLCASSFRDRGGEQYFGPGTRLTVT.

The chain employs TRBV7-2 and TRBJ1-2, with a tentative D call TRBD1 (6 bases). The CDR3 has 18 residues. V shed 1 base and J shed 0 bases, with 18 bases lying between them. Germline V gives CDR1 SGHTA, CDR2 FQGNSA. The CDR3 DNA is TGTGCCAGCAGCTTAGTGTTCCAGGGGTCACGGACTAACTATGGCTACACCTTC. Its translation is CASSLVFQGSRTNYGYTF.

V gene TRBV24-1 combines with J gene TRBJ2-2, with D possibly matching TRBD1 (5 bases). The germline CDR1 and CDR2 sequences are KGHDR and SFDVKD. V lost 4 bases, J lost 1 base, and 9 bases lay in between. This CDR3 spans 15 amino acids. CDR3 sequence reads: CATSEIGVNTGELFF. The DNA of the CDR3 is TGTGCCACCAGTGAGATAGGGGTGAACACCGGGGAGCTGTTTTTT.

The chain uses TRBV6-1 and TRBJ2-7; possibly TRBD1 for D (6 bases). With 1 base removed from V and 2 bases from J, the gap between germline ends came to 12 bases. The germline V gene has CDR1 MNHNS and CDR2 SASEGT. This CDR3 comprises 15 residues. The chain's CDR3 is CASSEDVDSAYEQYF. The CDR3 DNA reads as TGTGCCAGCAGTGAAGATGTGGACAGCGCCTACGAGCAGTACTTC.

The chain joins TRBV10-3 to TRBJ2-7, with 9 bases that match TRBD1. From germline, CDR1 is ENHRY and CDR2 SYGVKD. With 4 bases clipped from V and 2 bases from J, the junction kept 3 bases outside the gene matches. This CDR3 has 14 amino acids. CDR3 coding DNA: TGTGCCATCAGTGTAGGGACAGGGACCTACGAGCAGTACTTC. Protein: CAISVGTGTYEQYF.

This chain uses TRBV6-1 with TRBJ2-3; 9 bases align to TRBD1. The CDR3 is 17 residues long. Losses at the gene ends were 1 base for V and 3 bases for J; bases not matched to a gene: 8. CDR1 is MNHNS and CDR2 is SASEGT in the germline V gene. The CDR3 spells CASSEGPTGGRTDTQYF. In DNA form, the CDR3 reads TGTGCCAGCAGTGAAGGCCCCACAGGGGGCCGGACAGATACGCAGTATTTT.

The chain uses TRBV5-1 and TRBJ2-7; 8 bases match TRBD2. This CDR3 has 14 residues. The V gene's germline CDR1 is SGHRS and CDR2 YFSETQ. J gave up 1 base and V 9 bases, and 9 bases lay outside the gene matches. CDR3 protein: CATSAGGGSYEQYF. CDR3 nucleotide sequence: TGCGCCACCTCGGCCGGGGGGGGTTCCTACGAGCAGTACTTC.

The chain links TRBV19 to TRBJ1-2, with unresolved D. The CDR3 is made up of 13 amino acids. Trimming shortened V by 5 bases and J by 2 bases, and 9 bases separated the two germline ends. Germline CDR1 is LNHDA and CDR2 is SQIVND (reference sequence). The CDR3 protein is CASSPQKNYGYTF. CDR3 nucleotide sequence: TGTGCCAGTAGTCCCCAGAAAAACTATGGCTACACCTTC.

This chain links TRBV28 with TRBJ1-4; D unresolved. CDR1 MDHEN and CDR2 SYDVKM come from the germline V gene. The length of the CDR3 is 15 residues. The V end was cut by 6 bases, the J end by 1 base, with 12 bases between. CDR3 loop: CASSPRLRTNEKLFF. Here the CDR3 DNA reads TGTGCCAGCAGCCCCCGACTGAGAACTAATGAAAAACTGTTTTTT. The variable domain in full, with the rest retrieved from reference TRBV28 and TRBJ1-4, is DVKVTQSSRYLVKRTGEKVFLECVQDMDHENMFWYRQDPGLGLRLIYFSYDVKMKEKGDIPEGYSVSREKKERFSLILESASTNQTSMYLCASSPRLRTNEKLFFGSGTQLSVL.

The CDR3 sequence: CASSSPDRGKNIQYF. The CDR3 coding sequence is TGTGCCAGCAGTTCACCGGACAGGGGGAAGAACATTCAGTACTTC. The chain employs TRBV6-6 and TRBJ2-4, with 10 nucleotides matching TRBD1. V lost 4 bases to trimming and J lost 7 bases; unmatched junction nucleotides: 7. This CDR3 has 15 amino acids. Germline CDR1 MNHNY, CDR2 SVGAGI (reference sequence).

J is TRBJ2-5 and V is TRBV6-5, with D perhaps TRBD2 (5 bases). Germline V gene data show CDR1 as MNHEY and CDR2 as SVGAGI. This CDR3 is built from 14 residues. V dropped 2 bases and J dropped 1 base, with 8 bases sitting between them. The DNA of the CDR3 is TGTGCCAGCAGTTACAATCTAGCCCAAGAGACCCAGTACTTC. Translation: CASSYNLAQETQYF.

The CDR3, as DNA: TGTGCCAGCAGCTTAGGAACGCTAACCGGGGGGGCCTATGGCTACACCTTC. Translating it yields CASSLGTLTGGAYGYTF. The V and J genes are TRBV11-2 and TRBJ1-2; D is possibly TRBD1 (6 bases). Germline lookup yields CDR1 SGHAT and CDR2 FQNNGV. Between the trimmed V and J ends, which lost 1 base and 4 bases, there was a span of 19 bases. This CDR3 comprises 17 residues.

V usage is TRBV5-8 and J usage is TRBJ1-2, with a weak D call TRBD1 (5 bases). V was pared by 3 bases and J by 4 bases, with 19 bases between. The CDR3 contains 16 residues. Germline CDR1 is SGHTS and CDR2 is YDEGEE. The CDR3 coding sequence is TGTGCCAGCAGCTCCCTGTCAGGGCTCCCTTTCTATGGCTACACCTTC. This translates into CASSSLSGLPFYGYTF.

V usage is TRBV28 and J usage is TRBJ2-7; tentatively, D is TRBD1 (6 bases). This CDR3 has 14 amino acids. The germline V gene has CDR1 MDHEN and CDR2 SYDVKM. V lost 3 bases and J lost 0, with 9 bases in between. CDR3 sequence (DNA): TGTGCCAGCAGTTTGGGGGACATCTCCTACGAGCAGTACTTC. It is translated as CASSLGDISYEQYF.

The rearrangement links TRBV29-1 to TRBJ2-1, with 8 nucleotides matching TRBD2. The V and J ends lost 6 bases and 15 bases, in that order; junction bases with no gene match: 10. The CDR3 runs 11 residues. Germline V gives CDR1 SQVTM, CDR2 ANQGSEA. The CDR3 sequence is CSVRTSMFWFF. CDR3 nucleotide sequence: TGCAGCGTGAGGACTAGCATGTTTTGGTTCTTC.

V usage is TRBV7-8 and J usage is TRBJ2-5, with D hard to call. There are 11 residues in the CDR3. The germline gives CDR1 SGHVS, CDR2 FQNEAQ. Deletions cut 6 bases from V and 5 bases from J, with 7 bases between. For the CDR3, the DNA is TGTGCCAGCAGGTTTATGGAGACCCAGTACTTC. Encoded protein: CASRFMETQYF.

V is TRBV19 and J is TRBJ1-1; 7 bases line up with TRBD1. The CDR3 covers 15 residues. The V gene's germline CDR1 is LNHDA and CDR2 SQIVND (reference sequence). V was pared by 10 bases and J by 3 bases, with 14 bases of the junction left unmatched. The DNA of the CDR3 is TGTGCCAACGTCACAAAACAGGGGATAGACACTGAAGCTTTCTTT. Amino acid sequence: CANVTKQGIDTEAFF.

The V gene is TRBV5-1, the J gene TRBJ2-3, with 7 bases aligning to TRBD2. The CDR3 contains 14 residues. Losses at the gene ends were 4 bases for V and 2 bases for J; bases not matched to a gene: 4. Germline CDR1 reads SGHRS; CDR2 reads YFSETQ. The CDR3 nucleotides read TGCGCCAGCAGCCTAGGGACTAACACAGATACGCAGTATTTT. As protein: CASSLGTNTDTQYF.

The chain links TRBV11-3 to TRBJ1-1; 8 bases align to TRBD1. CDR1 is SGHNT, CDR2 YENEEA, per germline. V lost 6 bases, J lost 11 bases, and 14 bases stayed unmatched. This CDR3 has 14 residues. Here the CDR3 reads CASSPGTGPGRAFF. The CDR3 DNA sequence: TGTGCCAGCAGTCCTGGGACAGGTCCGGGGAGGGCTTTCTTT. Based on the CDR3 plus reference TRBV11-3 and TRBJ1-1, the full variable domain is EAGVVQSPRYKIIEKKQPVAFWCNPISGHNTLYWYLQNLGQGPELLIRYENEEAVDDSQLPKDRFSAERLKGVDSTLKIQPAELGDSAVYLCASSPGTGPGRAFFGQGTRLTVV.

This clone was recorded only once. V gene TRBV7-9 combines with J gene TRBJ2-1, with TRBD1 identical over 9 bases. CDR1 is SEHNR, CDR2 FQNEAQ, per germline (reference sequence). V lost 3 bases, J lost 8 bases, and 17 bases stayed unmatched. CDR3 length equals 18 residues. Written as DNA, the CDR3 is TGTGCCAGCAGCTTGGGCTACGGGCGGGACAGGGTGATCGATGAGCAGTTCTTC. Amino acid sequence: CASSLGYGRDRVIDEQFF.

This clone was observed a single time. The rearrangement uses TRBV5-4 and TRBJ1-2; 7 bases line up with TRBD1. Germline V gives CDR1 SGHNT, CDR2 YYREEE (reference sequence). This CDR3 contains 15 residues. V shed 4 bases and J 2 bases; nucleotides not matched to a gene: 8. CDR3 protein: CASSPGTASNYGYTF. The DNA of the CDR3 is TGTGCCAGCAGCCCAGGGACAGCCTCGAACTATGGCTACACCTTC.

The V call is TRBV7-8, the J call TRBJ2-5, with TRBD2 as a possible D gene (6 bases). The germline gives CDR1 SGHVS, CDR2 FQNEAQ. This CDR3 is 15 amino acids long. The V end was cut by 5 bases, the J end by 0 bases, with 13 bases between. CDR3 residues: CASSPGRLYQETQYF. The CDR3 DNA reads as TGTGCCAGCAGCCCCGGGAGACTGTACCAAGAGACCCAGTACTTC.

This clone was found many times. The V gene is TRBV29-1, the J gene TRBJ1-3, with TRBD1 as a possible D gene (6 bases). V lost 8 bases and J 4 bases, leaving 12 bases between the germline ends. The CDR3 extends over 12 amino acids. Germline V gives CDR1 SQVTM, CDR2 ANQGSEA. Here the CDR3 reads CSFTGPGNTIYF. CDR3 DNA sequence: TGCAGCTTTACAGGGCCAGGAAACACCATATATTTT.

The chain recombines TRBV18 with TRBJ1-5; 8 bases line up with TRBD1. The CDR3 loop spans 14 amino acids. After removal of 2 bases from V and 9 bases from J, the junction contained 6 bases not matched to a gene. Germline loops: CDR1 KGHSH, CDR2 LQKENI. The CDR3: CASSPEDRDRPQHF. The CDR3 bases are TGTGCCAGCTCACCAGAGGACAGGGATCGGCCCCAGCATTTT. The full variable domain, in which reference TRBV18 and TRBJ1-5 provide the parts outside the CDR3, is NAGVMQNPRHLVRRRGQEARLRCSPMKGHSHVYWYRQLPEEGLKFMVYLQKENIIDESGMPKERFSAEFPKEGPSILRIQQVVRGDSAAYFCASSPEDRDRPQHFGDGTRLSIL.

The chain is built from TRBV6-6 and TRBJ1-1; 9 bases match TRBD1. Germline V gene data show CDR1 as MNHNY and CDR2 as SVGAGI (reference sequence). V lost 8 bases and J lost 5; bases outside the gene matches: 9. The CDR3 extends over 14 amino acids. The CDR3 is CASGGQGGFTEAFF. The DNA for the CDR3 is TGTGCCAGCGGGGGACAGGGAGGTTTTACTGAAGCTTTCTTT.